This T cell receptor beta chain was recovered during a study of control samples from healthy donors and cancer patients. Clones were sequenced by immunoSEQ multiplex PCR, and TCRdb holds only the in-frame ones, with some missing. This sample has roughly 150,000 clones, with about 93% found just once. V was clipped by 1 base and J by 10 bases, with 11 bases between them. Germline values: CDR1 SGHTA, CDR2 FQGNSA. There are 14 residues in the CDR3. The receptor was isolated from a man between 45 and 60 years old in good health. The sample comprised blood. This chain connects TRBV7-2 to TRBJ1-6; no clear D. The CDR3: CASSLEGRVSPLHF. DNA of the CDR3: TGTGCCAGCAGCTTAGAAGGAAGAGTGTCACCCCTCCACTTT.